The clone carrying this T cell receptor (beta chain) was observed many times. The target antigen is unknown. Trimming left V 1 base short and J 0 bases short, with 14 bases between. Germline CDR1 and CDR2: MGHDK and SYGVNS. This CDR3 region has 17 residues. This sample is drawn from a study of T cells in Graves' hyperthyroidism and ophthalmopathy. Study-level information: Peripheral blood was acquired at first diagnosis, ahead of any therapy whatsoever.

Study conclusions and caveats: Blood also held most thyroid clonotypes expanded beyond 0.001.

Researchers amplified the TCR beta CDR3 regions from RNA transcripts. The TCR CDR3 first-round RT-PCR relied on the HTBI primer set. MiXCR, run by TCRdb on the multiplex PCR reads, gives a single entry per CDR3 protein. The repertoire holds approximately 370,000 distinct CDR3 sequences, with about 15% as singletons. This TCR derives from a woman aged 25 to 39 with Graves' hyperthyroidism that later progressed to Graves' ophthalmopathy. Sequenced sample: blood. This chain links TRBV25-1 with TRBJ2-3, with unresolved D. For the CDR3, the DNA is TGTGCCAGCAGTGAATCCGCTCGGACCGTAAGCACAGATACGCAGTATTTT. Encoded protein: CASSESARTVSTDTQYF.